This T cell receptor (beta chain) comes out of a study of cytomegalovirus exposure and HLA in healthy donors. For the study at large: There were 90 million to 130 million unique TCR beta sequences, drawn from 150 million to 200 million T cells, in an earlier analysis.

Study observations and caveats: One variant, a missense change in DCLRE1C, was linked in a later analysis to TCR beta V- and J-gene trimming. HLA alleles were associated with some 17,000 TCR beta sequences in a later analysis at 0.05 false discovery rate.

The CDR3 is 18 residues long. The V and J ends lost 2 bases and 2 bases, in that order; junction bases with no gene match: 15. CDR1 LGHNT and CDR2 FRNRAP come from the germline V gene. Notes on this clone: Its antigen is not known.

The PCR was carried out with 60 Vbeta primers and 13 Jbeta primers. Authors' methods: Later reanalysis found around 74 million unique TCR beta chains, 10 million to 12 million of them shared. The assay was immunoSEQ multiplex PCR, and TCRdb's table has in-frame clones only and misses some. That table gives V, J and clone size, and the DNA gave D and trimming. The sample carries over 100,000 clones, under 85% recorded once. Sequenced material: PBMCs. V gene TRBV12-5 combines with J gene TRBJ2-7, with 7 bases that match TRBD1. The clonotype originates from a man under 40 in good health and CMV-seropositive. The CDR3 nucleotides read TGTGCTAGTGGTTTGATAAGCGGACAGGCTCTACGCCCCTACGAGCAGTACTTC. Protein: CASGLISGQALRPYEQYF.